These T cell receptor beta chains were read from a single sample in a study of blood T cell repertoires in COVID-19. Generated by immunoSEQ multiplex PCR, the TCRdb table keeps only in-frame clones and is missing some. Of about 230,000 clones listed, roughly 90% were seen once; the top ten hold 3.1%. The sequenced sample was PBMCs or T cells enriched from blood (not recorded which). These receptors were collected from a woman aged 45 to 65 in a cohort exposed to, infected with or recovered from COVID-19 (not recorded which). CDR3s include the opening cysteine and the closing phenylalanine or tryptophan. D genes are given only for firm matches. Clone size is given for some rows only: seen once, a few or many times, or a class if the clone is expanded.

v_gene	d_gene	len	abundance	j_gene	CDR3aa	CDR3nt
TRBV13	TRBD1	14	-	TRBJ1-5	CASSSGQGDQPQHF	TGTGCCAGCAGTTCCGGACAGGGAGATCAGCCCCAGCATTTT
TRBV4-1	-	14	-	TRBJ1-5	CASSHSQGNQPQHF	TGCGCCAGCAGCCACTCACAGGGTAATCAGCCCCAGCATTTT
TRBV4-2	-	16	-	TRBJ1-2	CASSQRGIQRDYGYTF	TGTGCCAGCAGCCAAAGAGGGATACAGAGAGACTATGGCTACACCTTC
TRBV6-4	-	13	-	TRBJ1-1	CASSGGGLSEAFF	TGTGCCAGCAGTGGTGGGGGCTTGTCTGAAGCTTTCTTT
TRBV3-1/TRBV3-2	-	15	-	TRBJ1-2	CASSRAATANYGYTF	TGTGCCAGCAGCCGAGCGGCGACTGCTAACTATGGCTACACCTTC
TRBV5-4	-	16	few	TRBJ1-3	CASSTENALRGNTIYF	TGTGCCAGCAGCACGGAAAACGCCTTGAGGGGAAACACCATATATTTT
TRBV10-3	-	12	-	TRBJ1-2	CAIMDSSYGYTF	TGTGCCATCATGGACAGCTCCTATGGCTACACCTTC
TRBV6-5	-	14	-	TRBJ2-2	CASMEGAWTGELFF	TGTGCCAGCATGGAGGGGGCATGGACCGGGGAGCTGTTTTTT
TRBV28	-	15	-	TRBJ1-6	CASSPTGRANSPLHF	TGTGCCAGCAGTCCGACAGGCCGTGCAAATTCACCCCTCCACTTT
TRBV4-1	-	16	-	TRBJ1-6	CASSQTGYSYNSPLHF	TGCGCCAGCAGCCAAACAGGGTACTCCTATAATTCACCCCTCCACTTT
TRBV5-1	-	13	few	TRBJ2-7	CASSSRSTYEQYF	TGCGCCAGCAGCTCTCGGTCCACCTACGAGCAGTACTTC
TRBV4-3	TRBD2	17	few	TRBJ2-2	CASSQWSGGPNTGELFF	TGCGCCAGCAGCCAGTGGAGCGGGGGCCCGAACACCGGGGAGCTGTTTTTT
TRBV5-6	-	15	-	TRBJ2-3	CASTRRGDYTDTQYF	TGTGCCAGCACCCGGAGGGGGGACTACACAGATACGCAGTATTTT
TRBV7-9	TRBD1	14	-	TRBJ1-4	CASSFGQGPEKLFF	TGTGCCAGCAGCTTTGGACAGGGGCCCGAAAAACTGTTTTTT
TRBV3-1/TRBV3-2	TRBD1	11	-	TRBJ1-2	CASSSDRLYTF	TGTGCCAGCAGCTCGGACAGGTTGTACACCTTC
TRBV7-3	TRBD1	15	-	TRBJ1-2	CASSFGQGAADGYTF	TGTGCCAGCAGCTTTGGACAGGGGGCGGCGGATGGCTACACCTTC
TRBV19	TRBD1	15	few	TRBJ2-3	CASSNRGTGTDTQYF	TGTGCCAGTAGTAACAGGGGGACTGGAACAGATACGCAGTATTTT
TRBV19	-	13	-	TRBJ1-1	CASSPHVNTEAFF	TGTGCCAGTAGTCCACATGTCAACACTGAAGCTTTCTTT
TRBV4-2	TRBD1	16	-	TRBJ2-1	CASSQDRAGGVNEQFF	TGTGCCAGCAGCCAAGATCGGGCAGGGGGAGTCAATGAGCAGTTCTTC
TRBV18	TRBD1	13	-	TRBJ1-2	CASSPPGTGVGTF	TGTGCCAGCTCACCACCCGGGACAGGGGTGGGCACCTTC
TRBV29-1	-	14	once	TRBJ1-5	CSVGGPNSNQPQHF	TGCAGCGTTGGGGGCCCTAATAGCAATCAGCCCCAGCATTTT
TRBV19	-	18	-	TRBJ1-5	CASSIEARTHYSNQPQHF	TGTGCCAGTAGTATAGAGGCTCGTACACACTATAGCAATCAGCCCCAGCATTTT
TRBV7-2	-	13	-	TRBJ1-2	CASSLGGGYGYTF	TGTGCCAGCAGCCTGGGGGGGGGCTATGGCTACACCTTC
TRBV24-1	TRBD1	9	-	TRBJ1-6	CATIRGPHW	TGTGCCACCATCAGGGGGCCTCACTGG
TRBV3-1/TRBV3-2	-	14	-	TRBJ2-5	CASSRDSHQETQYF	TGTGCCAGCAGCCGTGACTCGCACCAAGAGACCCAGTACTTC
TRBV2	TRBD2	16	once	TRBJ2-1	CASSEFGLASYNEQFF	TGTGCCAGCAGTGAATTTGGACTAGCGAGTTACAATGAGCAGTTCTTC